The 18 T cell receptor beta chains reported below all come from one sample, sequenced in a study of blood T cell repertoires in COVID-19. TCRdb keeps only in-frame clones here, not all; method: immunoSEQ multiplex PCR. The profile shows 250,000 to 300,000 clones, approximately 86% of them singletons. What was sequenced was PBMCs or T cells enriched from blood (not recorded which). The receptors here all came from a woman aged 30 to 39 who had recovered from COVID-19.

This rearrangement joins TRBV30 to TRBJ2-7, with TRBD1 as a possible D gene (5 bases). This CDR3 has 15 amino acids. Trimming stripped 0 bases from V and 2 bases from J, with 14 bases between. The V gene's germline CDR1 is GTSNPN and CDR2 SVGIG (reference sequence). CDR3 region: CAWSVGGAPPYEQYF. The CDR3 bases are TGTGCCTGGAGTGTTGGTGGGGCACCTCCCTACGAGCAGTACTTC. Filled out from reference TRBV30 and TRBJ2-7, the complete variable domain reads SQTIHQWPATLVQPVGSPLSLECTVEGTSNPNLYWYRQAAGRGLQLLFYSVGIGQISSEVPQNLSASRPQDRQFILSSKKLLLSDSGFYLCAWSVGGAPPYEQYFGPGTRLTVT.

The chain links TRBV7-6 to TRBJ2-3, with D possibly matching TRBD2 (8 bases). V shed 6 bases and J shed 3 bases, with 19 bases lying between them. The CDR3 consists of 16 residues. Germline-derived CDR1 and CDR2 are SGHVS and FNYEAQ. In nucleotides, the CDR3 is TGTGCCAGCAGTTCCCCCGGGGGGGGACAGACAGATACGCAGTATTTT. Its translation is CASSSPGGGQTDTQYF.

J is TRBJ2-1 and V is TRBV5-1, with D tentatively TRBD2 (5 bases). Germline lookup yields CDR1 SGHRS and CDR2 YFSETQ. Trimming shortened V by 0 bases and J by 7 bases, and 14 bases separated the two germline ends. The CDR3 contains 15 residues. The CDR3 here is CASSLGPADGNEQFF. CDR3 sequence (DNA): TGCGCCAGCAGCTTGGGGCCAGCGGATGGGAATGAGCAGTTCTTC.

CDR3 DNA sequence: TGTGCCACCAGCATAGACGGTCAGCCCCAGCATTTT. This gives the protein CATSIDGQPQHF. V usage is TRBV15 and J usage is TRBJ1-5; no definite D call. Per the germline V gene, CDR1 is LNHNV and CDR2 is YYDKDF (reference sequence). The CDR3 runs 12 residues. With 4 bases removed from V and 6 bases from J, the gap between germline ends came to 7 bases.

The chain combines TRBV18 with TRBJ2-5, with 7 bases that match TRBD2. The germline V gene encodes CDR1 KGHSH and CDR2 LQKENI. The CDR3 spans 15 residues. Trimming took 3 bases from V and 2 from J; bases not matched to a gene: 6. CDR3 sequence (DNA): TGTGCCAGCTCACCCTTAGCGGGTGATCAAGAGACCCAGTACTTC. It encodes CASSPLAGDQETQYF.

A note on this clone: Other DNA sequences within the sample encode an identical CDR3. The V and J genes are TRBV28 and TRBJ1-2; tentatively, D is TRBD1 (5 bases). The V end was cut by 2 bases, the J end by 3 bases, with 7 bases between. The CDR3 runs to 13 residues. CDR1 and CDR2 from the germline V gene are MDHEN and SYDVKM. CDR3 nucleotides: TGTGCCAGCAGTTTAAGCAGGGACTATGGCTACACCTTC. Amino acid sequence: CASSLSRDYGYTF.

This clone was recorded only once. The CDR3 sequence: CASSSGGARETQYF. DNA of the CDR3: TGTGCCAGCAGTTCCGGGGGGGCAAGGGAGACCCAGTACTTC. The rearrangement links TRBV6-5 to TRBJ2-5, with TRBD2 matching 8 bases. The CDR3 has 14 amino acids. With V trimmed by 4 bases and J by 5 bases, 6 bases remained unmatched. The germline V gene encodes CDR1 MNHEY and CDR2 SVGAGI.

The rearrangement links TRBV5-1 to TRBJ2-7; unclear D gene. The CDR3 contains 15 residues. Germline CDR1 is SGHRS and CDR2 is YFSETQ. V was pared by 0 bases and J by 0 bases, with 10 bases between. CDR3 sequence reads: CASSLDGTVSYEQYF. For the CDR3, the DNA is TGCGCCAGCAGCTTGGATGGCACCGTCTCCTACGAGCAGTACTTC. Based on the CDR3 plus reference TRBV5-1 and TRBJ2-7, the full variable domain is KAGVTQTPRYLIKTRGQQVTLSCSPISGHRSVSWYQQTPGQGLQFLFEYFSETQRNKGNFPGRFSGRQFSNSRSEMNVSTLELGDSALYLCASSLDGTVSYEQYFGPGTRLTVT.

The chain is built from TRBV11-2 and TRBJ1-6; possible D gene TRBD1, 6 bases. The germline V and J ends were trimmed by 3 bases and 0 bases, with 15 bases remaining between them. The germline V gene encodes CDR1 SGHAT and CDR2 FQNNGV. This CDR3 is built from 18 residues. CDR3 in DNA: TGTGCCAGCAGCTTTAGTATTGGGGGCAGCTCCTATAATTCACCCCTCCACTTT. This translates into CASSFSIGGSSYNSPLHF. The entire variable domain, with the rest obtained from reference TRBV11-2 and TRBJ1-6, is as follows: EAGVAQSPRYKIIEKRQSVAFWCNPISGHATLYWYQQILGQGPKLLIQFQNNGVVDDSQLPKDRFSAERLKGVDSTLKIQPAKLEDSAVYLCASSFSIGGSSYNSPLHFGNGTRLTVT.

V and J are TRBV6-1 and TRBJ2-7; unclear D gene. This CDR3 is 15 amino acids long. Germline V lookup: CDR1 MNHNS, CDR2 SASEGT. Trimming pared 3 bases from V and 2 bases from J, leaving 14 bases between. CDR3 region: CASSEIPGITYEQYF. DNA of the CDR3: TGTGCCAGCAGTGAGATACCGGGTATCACCTACGAGCAGTACTTC.

V usage is TRBV6-6 and J usage is TRBJ2-7; weak D call: TRBD2 (5 bases). The ends were cut back, 2 bases at V and 1 base at J, with 15 bases in the middle. The CDR3 runs to 16 residues. CDR1 is MNHNY, CDR2 SVGAGI, per germline (reference sequence). The CDR3 DNA reads as TGTGCCAGCAGTTACCGGTCTCCCGAGGGATCCTACGAGCAGTACTTC. Amino acid sequence: CASSYRSPEGSYEQYF.

The genes are TRBV28 and TRBJ2-5; D unclear. The V gene lost 11 bases and the J gene lost 4 bases, with 8 bases spanning the gap. The CDR3 runs to 10 residues. CDR1 is MDHEN, CDR2 SYDVKM, per germline. The CDR3 spells CAAGRETQYF. The CDR3 coding sequence is TGTGCCGCAGGTAGAGAGACCCAGTACTTC.

This rearrangement joins TRBV5-1 to TRBJ2-7; no reliable D call. The V and J ends lost 4 bases and 4 bases respectively, with 15 bases between them. Germline values: CDR1 SGHRS, CDR2 YFSETQ. The CDR3 is made up of 14 amino acids. The DNA for the CDR3 is TGCGCCAGCAGCACCGACATCAACGAATACGAGCAGTACTTC. Its protein product is CASSTDINEYEQYF.

The chain is built from TRBV11-2 and TRBJ1-2; 8 nucleotides match TRBD1. CDR1 is SGHAT and CDR2 is FQNNGV in the germline V gene. The CDR3 totals 17 residues. With 1 base clipped from V and 3 bases from J, the junction kept 10 bases outside the gene matches. The CDR3 loop reads CASSLGPLPDRDYGYTF. The CDR3, as DNA: TGTGCCAGCAGCTTAGGTCCCCTCCCGGACAGGGACTATGGCTACACCTTC.

There are a few counts of this clone. V usage is TRBV20-1 and J usage is TRBJ1-1; D might be TRBD1 (5 bases). The length of the CDR3 is 11 residues. Deletions cut 1 base from V and 7 bases from J, with 7 bases between. Germline values: CDR1 DFQATT, CDR2 SNEGSKA (reference sequence). The CDR3 spells CSARGQGEAFF. The CDR3, as DNA: TGCAGTGCTAGAGGGCAGGGTGAAGCTTTCTTT.

The chain has TRBV10-3 and TRBJ1-2, with D hard to call. Per the germline V gene, CDR1 is ENHRY and CDR2 is SYGVKD. Trimming removed 0 bases at V and 4 bases at J, with 12 bases between. CDR3 length: 15 residues. The CDR3 DNA sequence: TGTGCCATCAGTGAGTCCTGGGAGACGGTCTATGGCTACACCTTC. Translated: CAISESWETVYGYTF.

The gene calls are TRBV3-1 (or the pseudogene TRBV3-2) and TRBJ2-3; TRBD2 is a possible D gene (5 bases). The V and J ends lost 1 base and 3 bases respectively, with 5 bases between them. This CDR3 has 13 amino acids. In germline, CDR1 is LGHDT, CDR2 YNNKEL (reference sequence). The CDR3 region has the DNA TGTGCCAGCAGCCAAGCGGGGACAGATACGCAGTATTTT. This translates into CASSQAGTDTQYF.

V is TRBV7-2 and J is TRBJ2-7, with unresolved D. The germline V and J ends were trimmed by 5 bases and 3 bases, with 17 bases remaining between them. This CDR3 spans 15 amino acids. Germline V lookup: CDR1 SGHTA, CDR2 FQGNSA. As DNA, the CDR3 is TGTGCCAGCAGCCCCAATCCAGAGGCCTACTACGAGCAGTACTTC. Translation: CASSPNPEAYYEQYF. Full variable domain (outside the CDR3, taken from reference TRBV7-2 and TRBJ2-7): GAGVSQSPSNKVTEKGKDVELRCDPISGHTALYWYRQSLGQGLEFLIYFQGNSAPDKSGLPSDRFSAERTGGSVSTLTIQRTQQEDSAVYLCASSPNPEAYYEQYFGPGTRLTVT.